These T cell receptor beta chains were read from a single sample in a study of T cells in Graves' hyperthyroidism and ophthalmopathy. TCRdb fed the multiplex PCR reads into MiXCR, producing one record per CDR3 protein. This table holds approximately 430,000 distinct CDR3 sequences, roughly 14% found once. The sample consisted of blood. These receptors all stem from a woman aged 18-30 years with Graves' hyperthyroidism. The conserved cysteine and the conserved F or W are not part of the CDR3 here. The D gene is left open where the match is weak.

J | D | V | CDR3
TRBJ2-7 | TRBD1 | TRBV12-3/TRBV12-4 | ASSRDRAGYEQY
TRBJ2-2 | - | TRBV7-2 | ASRRALAPGELF
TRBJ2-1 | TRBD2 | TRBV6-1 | ASSPPAGRYGARPSNEQF
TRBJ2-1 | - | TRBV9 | ASSLLGEAYNEQF
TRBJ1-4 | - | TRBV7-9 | ASSPTSSEKLF
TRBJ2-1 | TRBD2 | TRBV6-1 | ASSRLAGDYNEQF
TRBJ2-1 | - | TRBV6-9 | ASSFPGYNEQF
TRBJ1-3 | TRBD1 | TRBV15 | ATSRDQGAGNTIY
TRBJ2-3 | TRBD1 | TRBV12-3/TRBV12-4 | ASSLKGALLTDTQY
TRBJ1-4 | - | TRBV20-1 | SARDTEGYEKLF
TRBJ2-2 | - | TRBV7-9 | ASTVQGELF
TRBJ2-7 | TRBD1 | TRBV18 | ASSPTSTGNYEQY
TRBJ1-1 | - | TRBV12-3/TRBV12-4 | ASSFGGLENTEAF